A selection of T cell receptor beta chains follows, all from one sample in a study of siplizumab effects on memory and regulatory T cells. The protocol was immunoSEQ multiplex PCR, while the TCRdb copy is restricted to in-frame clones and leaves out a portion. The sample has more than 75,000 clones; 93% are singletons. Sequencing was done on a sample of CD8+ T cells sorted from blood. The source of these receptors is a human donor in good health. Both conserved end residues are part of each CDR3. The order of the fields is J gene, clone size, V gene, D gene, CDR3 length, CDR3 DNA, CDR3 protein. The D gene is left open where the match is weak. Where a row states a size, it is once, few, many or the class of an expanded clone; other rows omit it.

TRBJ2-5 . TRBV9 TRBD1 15 TGTGCCAGCAGCGCCCCGGGACAGGGTAAAAAGACCCAGTACTTC CASSAPGQGKKTQYF
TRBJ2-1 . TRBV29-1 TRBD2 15 TGCAGCGCCGTGACTAGCGGGGGTTCCTACAATGAGCAGTTCTTC CSAVTSGGSYNEQFF
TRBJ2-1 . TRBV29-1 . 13 TGCAGCGCCCGCAACTCCTCCTACAATGAGCAGTTCTTC CSARNSSYNEQFF
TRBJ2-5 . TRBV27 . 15 TGTGCCAGCAGTTTAAGGCAGGGACGTTGGGAGACCCAGTACTTC CASSLRQGRWETQYF
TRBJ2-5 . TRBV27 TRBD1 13 TGTGCCAGCAGACCTACAGGGGGGGAGACCCAGTACTTC CASRPTGGETQYF
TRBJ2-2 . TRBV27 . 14 TGTGCCAGCAAGGGACGGGGGAATGCCGGGGAGCTGTTTTTT CASKGRGNAGELFF
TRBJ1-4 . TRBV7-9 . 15 TGTGCCAGCAGCCTGTGGGAAGTGGCTAATGAAAAACTGTTTTTT CASSLWEVANEKLFF
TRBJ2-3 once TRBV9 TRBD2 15 TGTGCCAGCAGCGCCGGGACTAGGAGCACAGATACGCAGTATTTT CASSAGTRSTDTQYF
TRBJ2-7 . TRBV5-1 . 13 TGCGCCAGCAGCTTGGCCGAGCACTACGAGCAGTACTTC CASSLAEHYEQYF
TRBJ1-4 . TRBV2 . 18 TGTGCCAGCAGTGTTACAGGGAGCGGTGATTCAACTAATGAAAAACTGTTTTTT CASSVTGSGDSTNEKLFF
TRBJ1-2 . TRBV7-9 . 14 TGTGCCACCTCTACAGGACACGCTAACTATGGCTACACCTTC CATSTGHANYGYTF
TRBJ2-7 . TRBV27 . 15 TGTGCCAGCAGTTTAGGCGGTAAAAGCTCCTACGAGCAGTACTTC CASSLGGKSSYEQYF
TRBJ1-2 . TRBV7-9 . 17 TGTGCCAGCAGCTCCCCGGGGGTCATGGCCGCAGAAGGTGGCTACACCTTC CASSSPGVMAAEGGYTF
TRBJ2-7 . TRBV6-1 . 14 TGTGCCAGCAGTGAAGGTCTGGGAAACTACGAGCAGTACTTC CASSEGLGNYEQYF
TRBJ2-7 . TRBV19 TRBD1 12 TGTGCCAGTATGGGACAGGGCTACGAGCAGTACTTC CASMGQGYEQYF
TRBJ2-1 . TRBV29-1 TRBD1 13 TGCAGCGCGCCGGGACAGGGGGACAATGAGCAGTTCTTC CSAPGQGDNEQFF
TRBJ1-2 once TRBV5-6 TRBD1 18 TGTGCCAGCAGCTTGTTTGGGGACAGGGGAGGGAAGAACTATGGCTACACCTTC CASSLFGDRGGKNYGYTF
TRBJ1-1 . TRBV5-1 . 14 TGCGCCAGCAGCTTGGAGGGGCAGAACACTGAAGCTTTCTTT CASSLEGQNTEAFF
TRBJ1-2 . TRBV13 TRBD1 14 TGTGCCAGCAGCTTAGAGGGACAGAACTATGGCTACACCTTC CASSLEGQNYGYTF
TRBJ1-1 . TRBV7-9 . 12 TGTGCCAGCAGCCCCATGAACACTGAAGCTTTCTTT CASSPMNTEAFF
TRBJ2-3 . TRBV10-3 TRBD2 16 TGTGCCATCAGGCGGGAGGGTAGCGGGAGAACAGATACGCAGTATTTT CAIRREGSGRTDTQYF
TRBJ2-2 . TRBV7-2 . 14 TGTGCCAGCAGCTATCCGGGACTCACCGGGGAGCTGTTTTTT CASSYPGLTGELFF
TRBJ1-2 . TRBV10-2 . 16 TGCGCCAGCGGAGATGAAGAGTTGGGAGGGGACTATGGCTACACCTTC CASGDEELGGDYGYTF
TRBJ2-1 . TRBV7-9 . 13 TGTGCCAGCAGCTTAGTAGAGTACAATGAGCAGTTCTTC CASSLVEYNEQFF
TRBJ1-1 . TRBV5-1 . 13 TGCGCCAGCAGCTTCTATATCGGCACTGAAGCTTTCTTT CASSFYIGTEAFF
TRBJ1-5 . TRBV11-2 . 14 TGTGCCAGCAGCCCGTCCGGGGCCAATCAGCCCCAGCATTTT CASSPSGANQPQHF
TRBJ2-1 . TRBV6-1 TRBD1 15 TGTGCCAGCAGAGGGGACAGGGGAAACTACAATGAGCAGTTCTTC CASRGDRGNYNEQFF
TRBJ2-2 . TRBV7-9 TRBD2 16 TGTGCCAGCAGCTTGCTAGCGGGGCGTCACACCGGGGAGCTGTTTTTT CASSLLAGRHTGELFF
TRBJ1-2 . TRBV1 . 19 TGCACCAGCAGCCAGGGACGGAATGGGGACAGGCCGGGGCGTCATGGCTACACCTTC CTSSQGRNGDRPGRHGYTF
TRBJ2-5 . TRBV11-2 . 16 TGTGCCAGCAGCCCGGGGACCAGACCTTCCCAAGAGACCCAGTACTTC CASSPGTRPSQETQYF
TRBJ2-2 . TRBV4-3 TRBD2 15 TGCGCCAGCAGCCAAGGAACTAGCGTCACCGGGGAGCTGTTTTTT CASSQGTSVTGELFF
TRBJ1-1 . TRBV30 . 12 TGTGCCTGGAAGGGGTTGAACACTGAAGCTTTCTTT CAWKGLNTEAFF
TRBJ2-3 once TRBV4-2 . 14 TGTGCCAGCAGCCAAGAAGGTACTAGCAGTACGCAGTATTTT CASSQEGTSSTQYF
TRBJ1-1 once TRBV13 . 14 TGTGCCAGCAGCTCCAGGGGAGATAACACTGAAGCTTTCTTT CASSSRGDNTEAFF
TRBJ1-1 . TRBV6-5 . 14 TGTGCCAGCAGACTTAGTGGGTTGAACACTGAAGCTTTCTTT CASRLSGLNTEAFF
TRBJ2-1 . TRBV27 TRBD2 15 TGTGCCAGCAGCCCGGGACTAGCGGACTACAATGAGCAGTTCTTC CASSPGLADYNEQFF
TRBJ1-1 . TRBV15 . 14 TGTGCCACCAGCCGTACAGGCCTGAACACTGAAGCTTTCTTT CATSRTGLNTEAFF
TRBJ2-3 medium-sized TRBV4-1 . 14 TGCGCCAGCAGCCAAGTTCCTAGCACAGATACGCAGTATTTT CASSQVPSTDTQYF
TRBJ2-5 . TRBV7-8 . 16 TGTGCCAGCAGCGGGGGCCCGGGGACGGGCCAAGAGACCCAGTACTTC CASSGGPGTGQETQYF
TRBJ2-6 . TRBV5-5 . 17 TGTGCCAGCAGCAACCGGGACGTCCACTCTGGGGCCAACGTCCTGACTTTC CASSNRDVHSGANVLTF
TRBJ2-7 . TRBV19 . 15 TGTGCCAGTAGTATAGGTACGACGGACTCCTACGAGCAGTACTTC CASSIGTTDSYEQYF
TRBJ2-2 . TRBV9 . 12 TGTGCCAGCAGCGTCAATGGCGGGGAGCTGTTTTTT CASSVNGGELFF
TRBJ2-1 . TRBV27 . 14 TGTGCCAGCAGGTCGATGAGCTCCTACAATGAGCAGTTCTTC CASRSMSSYNEQFF
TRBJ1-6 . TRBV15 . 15 TGTGCCACCAGCAGAGATAGGGGGTCGGGGTCACCCCTCCACTTT CATSRDRGSGSPLHF
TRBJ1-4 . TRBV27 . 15 TGTGCCAGCAGTTTATCGCGCTGGCCGGATGAAAAACTGTTTTTT CASSLSRWPDEKLFF
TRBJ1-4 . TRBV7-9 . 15 TGTGCCAGCAGCCTAGGGACTGGACCGGGTGAAAAACTGTTTTTT CASSLGTGPGEKLFF
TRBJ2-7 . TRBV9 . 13 TGTGCCAGCAGCGTAGGCGACGGCTACGAGCAGTACTTC CASSVGDGYEQYF
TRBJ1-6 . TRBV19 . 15 TGTGCCAGTAGTATCACGTCAGGGCCGGATTCACCCCTCCACTTT CASSITSGPDSPLHF